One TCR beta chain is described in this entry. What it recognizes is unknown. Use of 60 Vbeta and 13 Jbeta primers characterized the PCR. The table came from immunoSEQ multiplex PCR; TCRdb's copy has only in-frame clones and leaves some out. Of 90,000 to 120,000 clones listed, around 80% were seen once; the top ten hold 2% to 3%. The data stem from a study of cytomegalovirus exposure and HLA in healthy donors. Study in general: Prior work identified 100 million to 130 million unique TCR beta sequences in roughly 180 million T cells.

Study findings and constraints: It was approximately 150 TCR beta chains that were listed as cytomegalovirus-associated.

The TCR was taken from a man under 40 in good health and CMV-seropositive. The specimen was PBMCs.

CDR3 DNA sequence: TGCGCCAGCAGCCAAGTACTTGGAGGGACTAACTATGGCTACACCTTC. It specifies CASSQVLGGTNYGYTF. The J gene is TRBJ1-2, the V gene TRBV4-1; D ambiguous. Trimming removed 1 base at V and 0 bases at J, with 12 bases between. CDR1 and CDR2 (germline): MGHRA, YSYEKL. This CDR3 region has 16 residues.